This T cell receptor (beta chain) is from a study of shared clonotypes between healthy human individuals. A CD45RA-negative memory subset and a CD45RA+ naive subset were separated from the CD4+ cells. CDR3 length equals 16 residues. Germline V gene lookup returns CDR1 MDHEN and CDR2 SYDVKM. After removal of 3 bases from V and 4 bases from J, the junction contained 8 bases not matched to a gene. Libraries were prepared by immunoSEQ multiplex PCR; TCRdb keeps only in-frame clonotypes and omits some of them. The data show 2 million to 2.5 million clones, around 92% seen once. Material: naive CD4+ T cells from PBMCs. Stated subset: CD45RA+ positively selected. This receptor was taken from a man younger than 30 in good health. Some clones in this sample may be carry-over from other donors' samples. The chain has TRBV28 and TRBJ2-1, with 8 nucleotides matching TRBD2. In DNA form, the CDR3 reads TGTGCCAGCAGTTTCGGTGGCGGGAGGCCGTACAATGAGCAGTTCTTC. Encoded protein: CASSFGGGRPYNEQFF.